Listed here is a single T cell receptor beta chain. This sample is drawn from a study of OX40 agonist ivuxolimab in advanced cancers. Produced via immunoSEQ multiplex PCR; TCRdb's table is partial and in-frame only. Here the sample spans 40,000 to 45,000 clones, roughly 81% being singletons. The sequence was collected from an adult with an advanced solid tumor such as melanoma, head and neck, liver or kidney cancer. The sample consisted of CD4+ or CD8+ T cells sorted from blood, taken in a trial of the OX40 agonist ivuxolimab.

The CDR3 reads CSSLQLVTGAAYNEQFF. DNA for the CDR3: TGCAGTTCCCTCCAACTCGTAACAGGGGCCGCCTACAATGAGCAGTTCTTC. The chain links TRBV29-1 to TRBJ2-1, with 7 bases identical to TRBD1. The CDR3 runs to 17 residues. Germline CDR1 SQVTM, CDR2 ANQGSEA.